Listed below are T cell receptor beta chains from one sample, sequenced in a study of T cell responses to AZD1222 COVID-19 vaccine. The assay was immunoSEQ multiplex PCR, and TCRdb's table has in-frame clones only and misses some. Counted here are 90,000 to 150,000 clones, around nine tenths occurring once; the ten biggest clones make up roughly 12%. The sequencing here drew on peripheral blood, taken on day 0 of AZD1222 vaccination. The receptors here all came from an adult in good health. The CDR3 runs from the conserved cysteine through the conserved F or W. A D gene is named only where the DNA matches it firmly. The size of a clone is reported for some rows only, either as once, few or many, or as a class for expanded clones.

clone_size j_call d_call v_call cdr3_length cdr3_nt cdr3_aa
NA TRBJ2-3 TRBD1 TRBV5-8 15 TGTGCCAGCAGCTCGTACAGGGGGATAGGGGATACGCAGTATTTT CASSSYRGIGDTQYF
NA TRBJ2-1 TRBD2 TRBV7-3 16 TGTGCCAGCAGCTTACAAGCGGGAGCCGAGTACAATGAGCAGTTCTTC CASSLQAGAEYNEQFF
NA TRBJ2-4 NA TRBV5-1 15 TGCGCCAGCAGCTCCTCAGGGGCTCCCGGACACATTCAGTACTTC CASSSSGAPGHIQYF
NA TRBJ2-1 NA TRBV7-2 11 TGTGCCAGCAGCCCGGGGGTGGGGCAGTTCTTC CASSPGVGQFF
NA TRBJ2-3 NA TRBV7-2 14 TGTGCCACCTCGAGTGCGTTGGCCGCAGATACGCAGTATTTT CATSSALAADTQYF
NA TRBJ2-1 NA TRBV7-3 13 TGTGCCAGCAGCTCCGAATCCGTCGGGGAGCAGTTCTTC CASSSESVGEQFF
NA TRBJ1-1 NA TRBV5-4 14 TGTGCCAGCAGCTCCAAACGGACGGACACTGAAGCTTTCTTT CASSSKRTDTEAFF
once TRBJ2-3 NA TRBV11-2 13 TGTGCCAGCAGCTTGGGCTACACAGATACGCAGTATTTT CASSLGYTDTQYF
NA TRBJ1-2 NA TRBV28 13 TGTGCCAGCAGGTTAAGTATTAACTATGGCTACACCTTC CASRLSINYGYTF
NA TRBJ2-5 TRBD2 TRBV3-1/TRBV3-2 15 TGTGCCAGCAGCCAAGGAATAGCGGGAGAAGAGACCCAGTACTTC CASSQGIAGEETQYF
NA TRBJ1-1 TRBD1 TRBV5-1 15 TGCGCCAGCAGCTTGGGCCCAGGTTCAGGGGGCTTAGCTTTCTTT CASSLGPGSGGLAFF
NA TRBJ2-1 TRBD1 TRBV5-4 16 TGTGCCAGCAGCTTGGGATCAGGGGGAGCCTACAATGAGCAGTTCTTC CASSLGSGGAYNEQFF
NA TRBJ2-3 NA TRBV13 15 TGTGCCAGCAGCAAAAGGGGGGGAGGCACAGATACGCAGTATTTT CASSKRGGGTDTQYF
NA TRBJ2-7 NA TRBV6-5 13 TGTGCCAGCAGTTACTCGGTGACAAACGAGCAGTACTTC CASSYSVTNEQYF
NA TRBJ2-3 NA TRBV3-1/TRBV3-2 14 TGTGCCAGCAGCCAAGTGACTATCACAGATACGCAGTATTTT CASSQVTITDTQYF
NA TRBJ1-2 TRBD1 TRBV24-1 13 TGTGCCACCAGTGCAGGGGGAAACTATGGCTACACCTTC CATSAGGNYGYTF
once TRBJ2-7 NA TRBV6-2/TRBV6-3 15 TGTGCCAGCAGTTACTGGCAGGACCACTCCTACGAGCAGTACTTC CASSYWQDHSYEQYF
NA TRBJ2-3 NA TRBV24-1 13 TGTGCCACCGGCGAGCGGGGCACAGATACGCAGTATTTT CATGERGTDTQYF
NA TRBJ2-7 TRBD2 TRBV3-1/TRBV3-2 13 TGTGCCAGCAGCTTACTAGCGGGAGGGGAGCAGTACTTC CASSLLAGGEQYF
NA TRBJ1-1 NA TRBV6-5 13 TGTGCCAGCAGTTCTGACCAGGGTCCCGAAGCTTTCTTT CASSSDQGPEAFF
NA TRBJ1-4 NA TRBV28 14 TGTGCCAGCAGTCCGCCTGGGCGTAATGAAAAACTGTTTTTT CASSPPGRNEKLFF
few TRBJ1-3 NA TRBV19 17 TGTGCCAGTAGTACCGGGGCGACAGGTTATTCGGGAAACACCATATATTTT CASSTGATGYSGNTIYF
NA TRBJ1-5 NA TRBV28 15 TGTGCCAGCAGTCCCAGTGGGGGGAGGAGGCAGCCCCAGCATTTT CASSPSGGRRQPQHF
once TRBJ2-6 NA TRBV19 15 TGTGCCAGTAGTATGTCCGGACCTGGGGCCAACGTCCTGACTTTC CASSMSGPGANVLTF
NA TRBJ2-1 NA TRBV7-9 11 TGTGCCAGCAGCTCATGGGGTGAGCAGTTCTTC CASSSWGEQFF
once TRBJ2-3 NA TRBV7-3 13 TGTGCCAGCAGCTTAACCGACACAGATACGCAGTATTTT CASSLTDTDTQYF
NA TRBJ2-7 NA TRBV2 13 TGTGCCAGCAGTTCTAGGGAATACTACGAGCAGTACTTC CASSSREYYEQYF
NA TRBJ2-5 TRBD2 TRBV4-1 15 TGCGCCAGCAGCCACCCTAGCGGGAGGGAAGAGACCCAGTACTTC CASSHPSGREETQYF
once TRBJ2-3 TRBD2 TRBV9 19 TGTGCCAGCAGCGTAGGACCGGGGGGAATGGAACGGTCCACAGATACGCAGTATTTT CASSVGPGGMERSTDTQYF
NA TRBJ1-2 NA TRBV3-1/TRBV3-2 14 TGTGCCAGCAGCCAAGGGGTCGGAGAGCATGGCTACACCTTC CASSQGVGEHGYTF
NA TRBJ1-1 TRBD1 TRBV29-1 14 TGCAGCTTCCGGGACAGGGGGCATGGCACTGAAGCTTTCTTT CSFRDRGHGTEAFF
NA TRBJ2-1 TRBD1 TRBV9 18 TGTGCCAGCAGCGAGGTCGGAGCGGGGACAGGGGCCTACAATGAGCAGTTCTTC CASSEVGAGTGAYNEQFF
NA TRBJ2-1 TRBD2 TRBV7-9 12 TGTGCCAGCAGCTTTAGCGGGAATGAGCAGTTCTTC CASSFSGNEQFF
once TRBJ1-5 NA TRBV6-2/TRBV6-3 15 TGTGCCAGCAGTTACAGTGGGGGACCCAATCAGCCCCAGCATTTT CASSYSGGPNQPQHF
NA TRBJ2-1 TRBD1 TRBV28 15 TGTGCCAGCAGTTTCGGGACAGGTCCCTACAATGAGCAGTTCTTC CASSFGTGPYNEQFF
NA TRBJ2-7 NA TRBV6-5 13 TGTGCCACCTCAAGGACGGGGGCCTACGAGCAGTACTTC CATSRTGAYEQYF
NA TRBJ2-1 TRBD2 TRBV9 19 TGTGCCAGCAGCATCGAAACTAGCGGGAGGACCGGGGGGAACAATGAGCAGTTCTTC CASSIETSGRTGGNNEQFF
NA TRBJ1-2 NA TRBV9 14 TGTGCCAGCAGCGTTGGTGGGGGGTTGAGGGGCTACACCTTC CASSVGGGLRGYTF
NA TRBJ1-5 TRBD1 TRBV7-8 16 TGTGCCAGCAGCTTAGCGTTGACAGGGGAAAATCAGCCCCAGCATTTT CASSLALTGENQPQHF
NA TRBJ2-2 TRBD2 TRBV5-4 16 TGTGCCAGCAGCTCGGGGGGACTAGCGGGAGCCGGGGAGCTGTTTTTT CASSSGGLAGAGELFF
NA TRBJ2-1 TRBD2 TRBV4-3 16 TGCGCCAGCAGCCTCGGGACTAGCGGATGGAGGAATGAGCAGTTCTTC CASSLGTSGWRNEQFF
NA TRBJ2-2 TRBD2 TRBV10-3 17 TGTGCCATCACCGGACTAGCGGGAGTGATGGACACCGGGGAGCTGTTTTTT CAITGLAGVMDTGELFF
NA TRBJ2-7 TRBD2 TRBV7-2 19 TGTGCCAGCAGCTTAGTCGGGGGACTAGCGGGAGGCCCCTTAGTCGAGCAGTACTTC CASSLVGGLAGGPLVEQYF
NA TRBJ1-5 NA TRBV2 13 TGTGCCAGCAATAATAACGTCGATCAGCCCCAGCATTTT CASNNNVDQPQHF
few TRBJ1-2 NA TRBV29-1 12 TGCAGCGCCCGACAGGTGGGGTATGGCTACACCTTC CSARQVGYGYTF
NA TRBJ1-6 NA TRBV28 13 TGTGCCACCACCCCTATCCCCAATTCACCCCTCCACTTT CATTPIPNSPLHF
NA TRBJ1-2 TRBD1 TRBV6-5 15 TGTGCCAGCAGTTACAACAGGGGCGGTCGGTATGGCTACACCTTC CASSYNRGGRYGYTF
many TRBJ1-1 NA TRBV7-2 13 TGTGCCAGCAGCCAGGGAAGGAACACTGAAGCTTTCTTT CASSQGRNTEAFF
NA TRBJ2-7 NA TRBV27 14 TGTGCCAGCAGTTCATCCATGGGTCCCTACGAGCAGTACTTC CASSSSMGPYEQYF
NA TRBJ2-5 TRBD2 TRBV6-1 16 TGTGCCAGCAGTGACTGGACTAGCGGGACCCTAGGGACCCAGTACTTC CASSDWTSGTLGTQYF
NA TRBJ2-1 NA TRBV7-2 13 TGTGCCAGCAGCTTAAACGGGGGCAATGAGCAGTTCTTC CASSLNGGNEQFF
NA TRBJ2-3 NA TRBV27 15 TGTGCCAGCAGTTTATCAGATTACCCCCAAGATACGCAGTATTTT CASSLSDYPQDTQYF
NA TRBJ1-2 TRBD1 TRBV7-9 17 TGTGCCAGCAGCTTACCTCTCCTAGACAGGGGGCGCGGTGGCTACACCTTC CASSLPLLDRGRGGYTF
NA TRBJ2-5 TRBD2 TRBV14 14 TGTGCCAGCAGCCGACTAGCGGGAGGGGAGACCCAGTACTTC CASSRLAGGETQYF